These 23 T cell receptor beta chains were all obtained from the same sample, sequenced in a study of PD-L1 blockade in urothelial cancer. Documented time point: pretreatment peripheral blood. Some clones are missing from TCRdb's copy, which holds only in-frame ones; the method was immunoSEQ multiplex PCR. The sample has almost 90,000 clones, less than 90% seen once. Source: PBMCs, taken around atezolizumab (anti-PD-L1) treatment. Receptors originate from a man aged 55 to 69 with urothelial cancer.

This clone was seen a handful of times. CDR3 residues: CASILGGGTEAFF. DNA for the CDR3: TGTGCCAGTATCCTCGGGGGAGGCACTGAAGCTTTCTTT. The chain joins TRBV19 to TRBJ1-1; TRBD1 might be the D (5 bases). The CDR3 has 13 amino acids. Trimming removed 7 bases at V and 4 bases at J, with 13 bases between. Germline V gene sequence: CDR1 LNHDA, CDR2 SQIVND (reference sequence).

V usage is TRBV2 and J usage is TRBJ1-2; 7 nucleotides align to TRBD1. CDR1 is SNHLY, CDR2 FYNNEI, per germline. With V trimmed by 5 bases and J by 6 bases, 6 bases remained unmatched. CDR3 length: 13 amino acids. CDR3 region: CASSRQGGDGYTF. The CDR3 DNA follows: TGTGCCAGCAGTCGACAGGGCGGGGATGGCTACACCTTC.

V gene TRBV7-6 combines with J gene TRBJ1-1, with D possibly being TRBD1 (6 bases). The ends were cut back, 3 bases at V and 3 bases at J, with 8 bases in the middle. The CDR3 is made up of 13 amino acids. Germline V lookup: CDR1 SGHVS, CDR2 FNYEAQ. The CDR3, as DNA: TGTGCCAGCAGCTTTTCAGGGGACACTGAAGCTTTCTTT. It encodes CASSFSGDTEAFF.

The V and J genes are TRBV27 and TRBJ1-1, with TRBD1 matching 7 bases. The CDR3 is 15 amino acids. V lost 2 bases to trimming and J lost 1 base; unmatched junction nucleotides: 4. Germline-derived CDR1 and CDR2 are MNHEY and SMNVEV (reference sequence). As DNA, the CDR3 is TGTGCCAGCAGTTTAACCGGGACAGCGAACACTGAAGCTTTCTTT. It codes for CASSLTGTANTEAFF.

This rearrangement joins TRBV29-1 to TRBJ1-4, with 8 positions matching TRBD1. J lost 1 base, V lost 6 bases, and 4 bases had no gene match. The CDR3 extends over 14 amino acids. Germline values: CDR1 SQVTM, CDR2 ANQGSEA. In DNA, the CDR3 is TGCAGCGTACTGACAGGGGAAACTAATGAAAAACTGTTTTTT. It translates to CSVLTGETNEKLFF.

V gene TRBV5-6 combines with J gene TRBJ1-5; D is perhaps TRBD1 (5 bases). The CDR3 consists of 14 residues. The V and J ends lost 1 base and 7 bases respectively, with 12 bases between them. Germline values: CDR1 SGHDT, CDR2 YYEEEE. As DNA, the CDR3 is TGTGCCAGCAGCTTGTATAGGGGCCGCCAGCCCCAGCATTTT. Protein: CASSLYRGRQPQHF. Full variable domain (missing parts from reference TRBV5-6 and TRBJ1-5): DAGVTQSPTHLIKTRGQQVTLRCSPKSGHDTVSWYQQALGQGPQFIFQYYEEEERQRGNFPDRFSGHQFPNYSSELNVNALLLGDSALYLCASSLYRGRQPQHFGDGTRLSIL.

The chain uses TRBV7-9 and TRBJ2-7, with D possibly being TRBD2 (6 bases). Between the trimmed V and J ends, which lost 5 bases and 1 base, there was a span of 15 bases. Germline loops: CDR1 SEHNR, CDR2 FQNEAQ (reference sequence). There are 15 residues in the CDR3. The CDR3 loop is CASSPAQGGSYEQYF. DNA of the CDR3: TGTGCCAGCAGCCCCGCGCAGGGAGGATCCTACGAGCAGTACTTC.

The chain uses TRBV5-8 and TRBJ2-3, with a weak D call TRBD2 (6 bases). Germline CDR1 reads SGHTS; CDR2 reads YDEGEE. This CDR3 has 15 residues. V was trimmed by 0 bases and J by 2 bases, leaving 10 bases between them. CDR3 nucleotides: TGTGCCAGCAGCTTGGCCGGGGGTTCCACAGATACGCAGTATTTT. Amino acid sequence: CASSLAGGSTDTQYF. Based on the CDR3 plus reference TRBV5-8 and TRBJ2-3, the full variable domain is EAGVTQSPTHLIKTRGQQATLRCSPISGHTSVYWYQQALGLGLQFLLWYDEGEERNRGNFPPRFSGRQFPNYSSELNVNALELEDSALYLCASSLAGGSTDTQYFGPGTRLTVL.

The chain uses TRBV16 and TRBJ1-6; D gene unclear. The CDR3 runs to 17 residues. Per germline, CDR1 KGHSY and CDR2 FQNENV. V was pared by 0 bases and J by 7 bases, with 16 bases between. The CDR3 DNA is TGTGCCAGCAGCCAATCGCTGATCTACTTGCCAAATTCACCCCTCCACTTT. This sequence encodes CASSQSLIYLPNSPLHF.

This chain links TRBV18 with TRBJ2-6; D unclear. The V and J ends lost 2 bases and 4 bases respectively, with 18 bases between them. CDR3 length: 18 amino acids. The germline V gene has CDR1 KGHSH and CDR2 LQKENI. CDR3 nucleotides: TGTGCCAGCTCACCAATGGCCACCTCTAGAACCGGGGCCAACGTCCTGACTTTC. Translating gives CASSPMATSRTGANVLTF.

The chain couples TRBV30 to TRBJ1-2; D uncertain. The CDR3 sequence is 12 residues long. Trimming cost V 2 bases and J 8 bases, with 12 bases left between them. CDR1 is GTSNPN, CDR2 SVGIG, per germline (reference sequence). This CDR3 is CAWSSQAGGYTF. The CDR3 DNA is TGTGCCTGGAGTAGCCAGGCGGGGGGCTACACCTTC.

This chain uses TRBV2 with TRBJ2-1; no reliable D call. V dropped 3 bases and J dropped 1 base, with 4 bases sitting between them. The CDR3 runs 13 residues. From germline, CDR1 is SNHLY and CDR2 FYNNEI. In DNA, the CDR3 is TGTGCCAGCAGTGATCGGTCCTACAATGAGCAGTTCTTC. Translated, it gives CASSDRSYNEQFF.

The CDR3 protein is CASSPDRGHTGELFF. The CDR3, as DNA: TGTGCCAGCAGCCCTGACAGGGGGCATACCGGGGAGCTGTTTTTT. This chain uses TRBV28 with TRBJ2-2; 10 positions match TRBD1. There are 15 residues in the CDR3. CDR1 is MDHEN, CDR2 SYDVKM, per germline. J lost 5 bases, V lost 6 bases, and 6 bases had no gene match. Full variable domain (rest looked up from reference TRBV28 and TRBJ2-2): DVKVTQSSRYLVKRTGEKVFLECVQDMDHENMFWYRQDPGLGLRLIYFSYDVKMKEKGDIPEGYSVSREKKERFSLILESASTNQTSMYLCASSPDRGHTGELFFGEGSRLTVL.

This rearrangement joins TRBV19 to TRBJ2-1, with 11 bases aligning to TRBD2. The CDR3 spans 16 residues. Germline CDR1 LNHDA, CDR2 SQIVND (reference sequence). Trimming took 0 bases from V and 6 from J; bases not matched to a gene: 4. CDR3 loop: CASSIELAGVGNEQFF. The CDR3 nucleotides read TGTGCCAGTAGTATAGAACTAGCGGGAGTAGGCAATGAGCAGTTCTTC.

The V call is TRBV18, the J call TRBJ1-4; the match to TRBD1 covers 11 bases. In germline, CDR1 is KGHSH, CDR2 LQKENI. Trimming at V came to 4 bases and at J to 15 bases, leaving 13 bases not matched to a gene. This CDR3 comprises 15 residues. The CDR3 protein is CASSLPRDRGGLLFF. The CDR3 region has the DNA TGTGCCAGCTCACTCCCCCGGGACAGGGGGGGCCTATTGTTTTTT.

This clone has just one count. V gene TRBV7-8 combines with J gene TRBJ2-5; D remains ambiguous. Germline values: CDR1 SGHVS, CDR2 FQNEAQ. V was pared by 1 base and J by 2 bases, with 8 bases between. The CDR3 consists of 14 residues. CDR3 sequence (DNA): TGTGCCAGCAGCTTAGTCTTCGGGCAAGAGACCCAGTACTTC. Its protein is CASSLVFGQETQYF.

The chain combines TRBV5-4 with TRBJ2-5; weak D call: TRBD1 (6 bases). The ends were cut back, 6 bases at V and 1 base at J, with 16 bases in the middle. CDR1 SGHNT and CDR2 YYREEE come from the germline V gene (reference sequence). This CDR3 contains 15 residues. The CDR3 is CASNMARGSQETQYF. In DNA form, the CDR3 reads TGTGCCAGCAACATGGCGAGGGGGTCCCAAGAGACCCAGTACTTC. The variable domain in full, with the rest retrieved from reference TRBV5-4 and TRBJ2-5, is ETGVTQSPTHLIKTRGQQVTLRCSSQSGHNTVSWYQQALGQGPQFIFQYYREEENGRGNFPPRFSGLQFPNYSSELNVNALELDDSALYLCASNMARGSQETQYFGPGTRLLVL.

J is TRBJ2-2 and V is TRBV10-1; 11 bases agree with TRBD1. V lost 6 bases to trimming and J lost 4 bases; unmatched junction nucleotides: 4. The CDR3 has 15 residues. Germline V gene lookup returns CDR1 WNHNN and CDR2 SYGVQD (reference sequence). The CDR3 is CASRAGTGGTGELFF. DNA of the CDR3: TGCGCCAGCAGGGCCGGGACAGGGGGCACCGGGGAGCTGTTTTTT.

The V and J genes are TRBV6-1 and TRBJ2-1; 7 positions agree with TRBD1. The CDR3 has 13 amino acids. V dropped 7 bases and J dropped 4; count of bases not matched to a gene: 4. Germline V gene sequence: CDR1 MNHNS, CDR2 SASEGT. CDR3: CASTGTVYNEQFF. CDR3 nucleotide sequence: TGTGCCAGCACCGGGACAGTTTACAATGAGCAGTTCTTC.

The chain joins TRBV18 to TRBJ1-3; D is unclear. CDR1 KGHSH and CDR2 LQKENI come from the germline V gene. V gave up 1 base and J gave up 0 bases, with 10 bases separating them. The CDR3 spans 16 residues. CDR3 sequence reads: CASSPLPESSGNTIYF. CDR3 nucleotide sequence: TGTGCCAGCTCACCACTCCCTGAGAGCTCTGGAAACACCATATATTTT.

V gene TRBV7-9 combines with J gene TRBJ1-2; 8 nucleotides agree with TRBD1. The CDR3 has 14 residues. Looked up from germline, CDR1 is SEHNR and CDR2 is FQNEAQ (reference sequence). Trimming removed 3 bases from V and 4 bases from J; junction bases left unmatched: 4. CDR3 DNA sequence: TGTGCCAGCAGCTTGACGACAGGGGCCTATGGCTACACCTTC. Residues: CASSLTTGAYGYTF.

This clone was recorded once. Written as DNA, the CDR3 is TGTGCCTGGAAGACAGGGGTTGGAAACACCATATATTTT. This gives the protein CAWKTGVGNTIYF. The chain has TRBV30 and TRBJ1-3; 8 bases align to TRBD1. This CDR3 is 13 amino acids long. V lost 4 bases to trimming and J lost 3 bases; unmatched junction nucleotides: 2. Germline CDR1 reads GTSNPN; CDR2 reads SVGIG (reference sequence).

The V and J genes are TRBV5-1 and TRBJ2-6; D may be TRBD1 (6 bases). Germline CDR1 and CDR2: SGHRS and YFSETQ. This CDR3 spans 16 amino acids. The V end lost 0 bases, the J end lost 2 bases, and 9 bases lay between the germline ends. This CDR3 is CASSLGGLTGANVLTF. Here the CDR3 DNA reads TGCGCCAGCAGCTTGGGGGGGCTCACTGGGGCCAACGTCCTGACTTTC.